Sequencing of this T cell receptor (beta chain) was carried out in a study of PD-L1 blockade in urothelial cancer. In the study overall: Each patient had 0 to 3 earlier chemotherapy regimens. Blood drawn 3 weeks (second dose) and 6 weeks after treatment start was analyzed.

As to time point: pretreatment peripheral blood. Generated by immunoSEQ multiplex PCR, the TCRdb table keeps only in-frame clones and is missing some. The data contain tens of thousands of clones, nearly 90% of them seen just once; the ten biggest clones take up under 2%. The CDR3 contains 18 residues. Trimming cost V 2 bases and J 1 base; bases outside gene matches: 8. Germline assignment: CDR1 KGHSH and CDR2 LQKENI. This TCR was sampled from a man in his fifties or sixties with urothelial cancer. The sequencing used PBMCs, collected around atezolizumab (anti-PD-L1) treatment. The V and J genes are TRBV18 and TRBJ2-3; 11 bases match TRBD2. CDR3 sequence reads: CASSPMTSGTTGTDTQYF. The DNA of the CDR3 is TGTGCCAGCTCACCAATGACTAGCGGGACCACCGGCACAGATACGCAGTATTTT.